This T cell receptor (beta chain) was obtained from a study of cytomegalovirus exposure and HLA in healthy donors. Study context: It was reported in a later analysis that the 95 to 150 validation repertoires used the same platform as the approximately 690 first-cohort repertoires. General study results and limits: A few of the chains that were CMV-associated were confirmed in vitro to be specific for CMV antigens. Reports showed the classifier diagnosing cytomegalovirus status with high specificity and sensitivity.

Regarding this clone: Its antigen is as yet unknown.

The CDR3 runs 14 residues. Germline values: CDR1 SQVTM, CDR2 ANQGSEA. The donors formed part of the roughly 120-subject validation cohort, distinct from the roughly 700-subject first cohort. Assay: immunoSEQ multiplex PCR; the TCRdb copy retains only in-frame clones and omits some. The top ten hold around 7% of the sample, which has roughly 59,000 clones, around 95% seen once. The TCR originated in a woman younger than 35 in good health and CMV-seropositive. Sequencing was done on a sample of PBMCs. The chain links TRBV29-1 to TRBJ2-7; 10 bases match TRBD1. CDR3 amino acids: CIKNRDRGSYEQYF. DNA for the CDR3: TGCATCAAGAACCGGGACAGGGGTTCCTACGAGCAGTACTTC.